This TCR beta chain appears in the sequencing data of a study of blood T cell repertoires in COVID-19. Some clones are missing from TCRdb's copy, which holds only in-frame ones; the method was immunoSEQ multiplex PCR. In the table there are about 43,000 clones, roughly 91% of which are singletons. V lost 4 bases to trimming and J lost 0 bases, with 17 bases between them. CDR1 MDHEN and CDR2 SYDVKM come from the germline V gene. This CDR3 has 17 residues. Sample: peripheral blood. This chain joins TRBV28 and TRBJ2-3; D is ambiguous. The source is a human donor in a cohort sampled during active COVID-19. CDR3 region: CASSSNQRGPSTDTQYF. The CDR3 DNA reads as TGTGCCAGCAGTTCCAACCAACGTGGGCCGAGCACAGATACGCAGTATTTT.